This T cell receptor beta chain was retrieved from a study of beta chain features in type 1 diabetes. Reverse transcribing all isolated RNA meant expressed TCRB transcripts were sequenced. Data came from immunoSEQ multiplex PCR; TCRdb stores just in-frame clones and leaves some out. Altogether some 200,000 clones are present, 16% being singletons, with the ten largest covering approximately 0.081%. Study observations and caveats: For Type 1 diabetes patients, all four CD4+ subsets carried TCRB CDR3s that were moderately but significantly shorter.

V was trimmed by 6 bases and J by 3 bases, leaving 3 bases between them. The CDR3 spans 11 residues. Germline V gene sequence: CDR1 SNHLY, CDR2 FYNNEI. This clone was found a few times. Its antigen is still unknown. Specimen: naive CD4+ T cells from blood. The V gene is TRBV2, the J gene TRBJ2-1; D remains unclear. The receptor comes from a man between 25 and 39 years old with type 1 diabetes. CDR3 residues: CASRNYNEQFF. The CDR3 DNA sequence: TGTGCCAGCAGGAACTACAATGAGCAGTTCTTC.